The following is a T cell receptor (beta chain) sequence with its context. This entry belongs to a study of T cell changes during pregnancy in multiple sclerosis. The CDR3 is 19 amino acids. V was cut by 0 bases and J by 5 bases, with 26 bases left in between. From germline, CDR1 is SGHRS and CDR2 YFSETQ. The repertoire was sequenced with immunoSEQ multiplex PCR; TCRdb's copy has only in-frame clones and lacks some. Of about 36,000 clones listed, over 75% were seen once; the top ten hold about 10%. Material: CD8+ T cells from peripheral blood mononuclear cells, obtained in the third trimester of pregnancy. This chain connects TRBV5-1 to TRBJ1-1; the D gene is possibly TRBD1 (5 bases). The sequence was obtained from a female donor with multiple sclerosis, enrolled in a pregnancy study. The CDR3 here is CASSLAGFSHVVEGTEAFF. The CDR3 nucleotides read TGCGCCAGCAGCTTGGCCGGTTTCTCCCACGTGGTGGAGGGGACTGAAGCTTTCTTT.